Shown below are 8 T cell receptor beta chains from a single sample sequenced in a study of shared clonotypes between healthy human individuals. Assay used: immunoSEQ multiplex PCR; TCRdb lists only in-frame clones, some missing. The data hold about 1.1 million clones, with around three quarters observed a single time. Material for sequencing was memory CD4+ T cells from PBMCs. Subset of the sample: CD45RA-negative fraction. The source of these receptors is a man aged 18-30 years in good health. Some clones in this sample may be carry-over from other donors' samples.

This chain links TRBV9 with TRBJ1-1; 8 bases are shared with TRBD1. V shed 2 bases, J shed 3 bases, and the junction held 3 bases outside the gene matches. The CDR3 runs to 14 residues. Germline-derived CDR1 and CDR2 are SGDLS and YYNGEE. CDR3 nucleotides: TGTGCCAGCAGCGTTTTGGACAGGGACACTGAAGCTTTCTTT. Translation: CASSVLDRDTEAFF.

The CDR3 sequence is CASSGFLGNEQFF. The CDR3 DNA sequence: TGTGCCAGCAGCGGATTTCTAGGGAATGAGCAGTTCTTC. The V gene is TRBV7-2, the J gene TRBJ2-1; no clear D gene. The germline V and J ends were trimmed by 5 bases and 7 bases, with 12 bases remaining between them. Germline V gene data show CDR1 as SGHTA and CDR2 as FQGNSA. CDR3 length: 13 amino acids.

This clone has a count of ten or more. CDR3 loop: CASSPGTAVGNTIYF. CDR3 bases: TGCGCCAGCAGCCCAGGGACAGCTGTTGGAAACACCATATATTTT. The gene calls are TRBV23-1 and TRBJ1-3; TRBD1 matches 7 bases. TRBV23-1 is identified as an open reading frame with a role that is uncertain. The CDR3 length is 15 residues. Trimming removed 6 bases from V and 3 bases from J; junction bases left unmatched: 8.

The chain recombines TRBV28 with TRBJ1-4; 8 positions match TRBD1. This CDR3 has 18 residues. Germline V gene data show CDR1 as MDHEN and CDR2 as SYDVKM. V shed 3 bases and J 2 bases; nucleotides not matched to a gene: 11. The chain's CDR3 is CASSFFRGQAGTNEKLFF. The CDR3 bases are TGTGCCAGCAGTTTCTTTAGGGGACAGGCGGGGACTAATGAAAAACTGTTTTTT.

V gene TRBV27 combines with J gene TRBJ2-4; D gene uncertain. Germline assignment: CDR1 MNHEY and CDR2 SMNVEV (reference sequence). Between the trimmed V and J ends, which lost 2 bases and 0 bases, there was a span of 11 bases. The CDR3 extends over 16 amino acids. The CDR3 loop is CASSLGRDKAKNIQYF. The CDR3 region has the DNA TGTGCCAGCAGTTTAGGTCGAGATAAAGCCAAAAACATTCAGTACTTC.

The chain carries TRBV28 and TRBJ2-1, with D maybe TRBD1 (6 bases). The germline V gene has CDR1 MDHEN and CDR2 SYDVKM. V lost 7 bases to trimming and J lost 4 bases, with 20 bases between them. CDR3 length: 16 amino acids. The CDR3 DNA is TGTGCCAGCACGAATGGGGGCGGGCGTAGATACAATGAGCAGTTCTTC. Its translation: CASTNGGGRRYNEQFF.

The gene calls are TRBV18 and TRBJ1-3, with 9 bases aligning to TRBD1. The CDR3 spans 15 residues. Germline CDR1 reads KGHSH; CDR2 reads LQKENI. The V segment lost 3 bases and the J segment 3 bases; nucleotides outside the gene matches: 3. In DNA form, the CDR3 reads TGTGCCAGCTCACCTGGACAGGGGAATGGAAACACCATATATTTT. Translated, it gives CASSPGQGNGNTIYF.

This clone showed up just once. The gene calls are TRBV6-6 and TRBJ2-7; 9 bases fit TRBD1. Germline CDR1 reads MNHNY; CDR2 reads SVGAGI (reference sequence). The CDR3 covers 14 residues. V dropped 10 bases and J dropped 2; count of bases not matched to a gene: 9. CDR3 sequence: CATNPGQGAYEQYF. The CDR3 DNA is TGTGCCACTAACCCGGGACAGGGAGCCTACGAGCAGTACTTC.